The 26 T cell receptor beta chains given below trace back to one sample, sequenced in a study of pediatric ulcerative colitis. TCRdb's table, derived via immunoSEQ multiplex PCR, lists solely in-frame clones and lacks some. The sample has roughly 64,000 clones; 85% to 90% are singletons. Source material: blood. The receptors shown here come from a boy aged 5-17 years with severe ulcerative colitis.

Here the CDR3 reads CASSAGTGVSYEQYF. In DNA form, the CDR3 reads TGTGCCAGCAGCGCAGGGACAGGGGTTTCCTACGAGCAGTACTTC. The chain carries TRBV13 and TRBJ2-7; TRBD1 agrees at 10 bases. Trimming removed 5 bases from V and 1 base from J; junction bases left unmatched: 5. CDR1 is PRHDT and CDR2 is FYEKMQ in the germline V gene (reference sequence). The CDR3 has 15 amino acids. Full variable domain (missing parts from reference TRBV13 and TRBJ2-7): AAGVIQSPRHLIKEKRETATLKCYPIPRHDTVYWYQQGPGQDPQFLISFYEKMQSDKGSIPDRFSAQQFSDYHSELNMSSLELGDSALYFCASSAGTGVSYEQYFGPGTRLTVT.

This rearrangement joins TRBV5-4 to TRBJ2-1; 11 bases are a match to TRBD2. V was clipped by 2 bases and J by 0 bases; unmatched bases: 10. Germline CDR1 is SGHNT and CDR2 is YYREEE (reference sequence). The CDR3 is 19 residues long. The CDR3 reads CASSFSGRALSSSYNEQFF. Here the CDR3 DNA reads TGTGCCAGCAGCTTTAGCGGGAGGGCTCTGTCGAGCTCCTACAATGAGCAGTTCTTC.

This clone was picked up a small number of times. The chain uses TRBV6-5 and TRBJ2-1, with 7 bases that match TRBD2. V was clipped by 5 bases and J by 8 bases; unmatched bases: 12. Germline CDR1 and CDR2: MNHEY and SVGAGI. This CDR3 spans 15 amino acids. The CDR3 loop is CASSHQRDGGDEQFF. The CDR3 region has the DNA TGTGCCAGCAGTCATCAGCGGGACGGCGGGGATGAGCAGTTCTTC.

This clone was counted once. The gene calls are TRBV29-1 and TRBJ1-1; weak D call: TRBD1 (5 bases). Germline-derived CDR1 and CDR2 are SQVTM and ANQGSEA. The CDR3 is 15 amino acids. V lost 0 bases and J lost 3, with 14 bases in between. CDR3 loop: CSVEDSGAAHTEAFF. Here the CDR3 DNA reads TGCAGCGTTGAAGATAGTGGGGCAGCCCACACTGAAGCTTTCTTT.

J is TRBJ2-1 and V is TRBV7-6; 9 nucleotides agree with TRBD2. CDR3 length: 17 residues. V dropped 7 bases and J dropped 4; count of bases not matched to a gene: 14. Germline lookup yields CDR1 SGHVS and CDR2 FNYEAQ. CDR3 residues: CASTSMREGIRYNEQFF. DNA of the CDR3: TGTGCCAGCACCTCAATGCGGGAGGGGATCAGGTACAATGAGCAGTTCTTC.

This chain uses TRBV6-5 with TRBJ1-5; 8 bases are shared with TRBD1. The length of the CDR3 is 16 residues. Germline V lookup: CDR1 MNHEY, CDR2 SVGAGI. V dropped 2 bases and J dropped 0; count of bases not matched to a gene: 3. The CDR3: CASSYGDRNSNQPQHF. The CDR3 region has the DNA TGTGCCAGCAGTTACGGGGACAGGAATAGCAATCAGCCCCAGCATTTT.

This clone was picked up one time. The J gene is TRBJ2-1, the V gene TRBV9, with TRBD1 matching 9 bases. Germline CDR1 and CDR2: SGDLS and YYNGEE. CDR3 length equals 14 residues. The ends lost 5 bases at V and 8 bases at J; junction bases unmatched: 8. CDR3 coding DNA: TGTGCCAGCAGTACCGGACAGGGGACGGATGAGCAGTTCTTC. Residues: CASSTGQGTDEQFF.

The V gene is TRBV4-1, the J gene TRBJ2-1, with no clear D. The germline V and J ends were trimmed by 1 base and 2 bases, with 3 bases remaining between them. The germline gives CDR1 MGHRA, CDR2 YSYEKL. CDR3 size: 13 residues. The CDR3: CASSQVTYNEQFF. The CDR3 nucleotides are TGCGCCAGCAGCCAAGTTACCTACAATGAGCAGTTCTTC.

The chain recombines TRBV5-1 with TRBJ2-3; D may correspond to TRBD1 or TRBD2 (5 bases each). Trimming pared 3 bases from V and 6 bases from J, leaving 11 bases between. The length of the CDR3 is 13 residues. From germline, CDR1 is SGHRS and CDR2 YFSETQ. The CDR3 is CASSSGPKDTQYF. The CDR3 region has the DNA TGCGCCAGCAGCTCGGGGCCCAAGGATACGCAGTATTTT.

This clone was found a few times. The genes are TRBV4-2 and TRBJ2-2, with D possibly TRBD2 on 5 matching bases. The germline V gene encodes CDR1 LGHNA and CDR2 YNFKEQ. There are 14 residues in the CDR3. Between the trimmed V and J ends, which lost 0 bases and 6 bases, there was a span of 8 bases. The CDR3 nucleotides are TGTGCCAGCAGCCAAGATAGCGAGTCCGGGGAGCTGTTTTTT. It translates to CASSQDSESGELFF.

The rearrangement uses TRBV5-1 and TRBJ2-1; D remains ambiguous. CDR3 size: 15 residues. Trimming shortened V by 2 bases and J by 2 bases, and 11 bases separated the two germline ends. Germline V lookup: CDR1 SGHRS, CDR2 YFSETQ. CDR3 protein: CASSFDLNTYNEQFF. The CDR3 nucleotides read TGCGCCAGCAGCTTCGATTTGAACACCTACAATGAGCAGTTCTTC.

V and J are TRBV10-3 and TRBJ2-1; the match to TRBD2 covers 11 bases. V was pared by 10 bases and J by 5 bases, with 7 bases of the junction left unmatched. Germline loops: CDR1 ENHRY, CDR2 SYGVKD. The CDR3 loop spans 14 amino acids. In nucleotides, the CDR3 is TGTGCCACCAAAGGGACTAGCGGCAACAATGAGCAGTTCTTC. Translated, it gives CATKGTSGNNEQFF.

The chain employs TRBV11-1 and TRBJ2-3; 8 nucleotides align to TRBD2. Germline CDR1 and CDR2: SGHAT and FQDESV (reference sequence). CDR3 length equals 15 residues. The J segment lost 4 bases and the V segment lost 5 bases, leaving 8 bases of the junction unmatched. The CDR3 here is CASSASGSVADTQYF. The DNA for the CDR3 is TGTGCCAGCAGCGCCAGCGGGAGTGTTGCAGATACGCAGTATTTT. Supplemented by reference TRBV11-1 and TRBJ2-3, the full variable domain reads EAEVAQSPRYKITEKSQAVAFWCDPISGHATLYWYRQILGQGPELLVQFQDESVVDDSQLPKDRFSAERLKGVDSTLKIQPAELGDSAMYLCASSASGSVADTQYFGPGTRLTVL.

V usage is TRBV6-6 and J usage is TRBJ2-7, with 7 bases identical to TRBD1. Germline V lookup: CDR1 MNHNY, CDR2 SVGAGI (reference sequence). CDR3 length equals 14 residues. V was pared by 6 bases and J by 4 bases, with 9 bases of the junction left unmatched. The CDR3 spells CASRVPGQLYEQYF. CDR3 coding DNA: TGTGCCAGCAGAGTACCGGGACAGTTATACGAGCAGTACTTC.

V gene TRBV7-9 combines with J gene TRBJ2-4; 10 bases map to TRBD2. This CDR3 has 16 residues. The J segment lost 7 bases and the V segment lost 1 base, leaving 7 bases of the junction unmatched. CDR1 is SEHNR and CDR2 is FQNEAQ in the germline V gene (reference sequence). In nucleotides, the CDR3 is TGTGCCAGCAGCTTAGGGCTAGCGGGAGAGGGTAACATTCAGTACTTC. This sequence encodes CASSLGLAGEGNIQYF.

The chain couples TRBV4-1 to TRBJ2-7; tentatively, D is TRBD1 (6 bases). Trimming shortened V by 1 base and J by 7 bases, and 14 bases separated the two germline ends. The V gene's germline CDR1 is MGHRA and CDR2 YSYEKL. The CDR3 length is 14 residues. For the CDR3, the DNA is TGCGCCAGCAGCCAAGGGCTGGGGGCGAGGGAGCAGTACTTC. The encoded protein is CASSQGLGAREQYF.

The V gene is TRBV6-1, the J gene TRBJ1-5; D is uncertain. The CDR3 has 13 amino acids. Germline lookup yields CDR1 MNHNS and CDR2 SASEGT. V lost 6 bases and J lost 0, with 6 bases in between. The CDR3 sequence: CASSQISNQPQHF. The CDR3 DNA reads TGTGCCAGCAGCCAAATTAGCAATCAGCCCCAGCATTTT.

This CDR3 reads CASRSFTDTQYF. The CDR3 nucleotides are TGTGCCAGCAGATCTTTTACAGATACGCAGTATTTT. The chain employs TRBV6-5 and TRBJ2-3; D is ambiguous. The V end was cut by 6 bases, the J end by 3 bases, with 7 bases between. This CDR3 has 12 amino acids. From germline, CDR1 is MNHEY and CDR2 SVGAGI.

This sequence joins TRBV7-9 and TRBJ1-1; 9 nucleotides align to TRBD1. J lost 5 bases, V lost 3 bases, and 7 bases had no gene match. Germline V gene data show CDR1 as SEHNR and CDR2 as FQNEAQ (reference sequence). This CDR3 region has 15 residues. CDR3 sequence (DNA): TGTGCCAGCAGCTTTCTTACAGGGGGCAGGACTGAAGCTTTCTTT. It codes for CASSFLTGGRTEAFF.

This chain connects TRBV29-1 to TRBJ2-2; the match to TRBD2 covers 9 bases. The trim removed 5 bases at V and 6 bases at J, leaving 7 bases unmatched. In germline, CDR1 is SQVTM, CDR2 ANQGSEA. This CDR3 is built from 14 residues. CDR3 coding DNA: TGCAGCGTTTCTGGCGGGAGGGCCCCCGGGGAGCTGTTTTTT. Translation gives CSVSGGRAPGELFF.

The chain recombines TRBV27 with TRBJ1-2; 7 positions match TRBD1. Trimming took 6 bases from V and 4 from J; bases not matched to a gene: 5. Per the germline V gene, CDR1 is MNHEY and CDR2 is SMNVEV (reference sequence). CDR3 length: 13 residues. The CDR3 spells CASRVRGSYGYTF. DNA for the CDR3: TGTGCCAGCAGGGTCAGGGGGTCCTATGGCTACACCTTC.

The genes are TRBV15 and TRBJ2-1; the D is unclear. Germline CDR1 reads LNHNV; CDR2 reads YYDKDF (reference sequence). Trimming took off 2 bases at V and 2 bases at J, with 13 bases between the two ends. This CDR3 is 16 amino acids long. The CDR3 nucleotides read TGTGCCACCAGCAGACCCTGGCAGGACCCCTACAATGAGCAGTTCTTC. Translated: CATSRPWQDPYNEQFF.

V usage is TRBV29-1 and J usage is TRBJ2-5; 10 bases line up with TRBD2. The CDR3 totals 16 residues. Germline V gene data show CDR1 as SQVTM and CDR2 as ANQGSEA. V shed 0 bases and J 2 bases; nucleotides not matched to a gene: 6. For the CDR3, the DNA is TGCAGCGTTGAAGATATGCTAGCGGGAGAGCAAGAGACCCAGTACTTC. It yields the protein CSVEDMLAGEQETQYF.

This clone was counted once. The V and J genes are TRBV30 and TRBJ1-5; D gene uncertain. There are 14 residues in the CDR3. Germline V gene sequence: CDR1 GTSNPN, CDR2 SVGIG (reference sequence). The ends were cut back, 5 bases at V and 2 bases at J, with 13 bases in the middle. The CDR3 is CAWQSVSGNQPQHF. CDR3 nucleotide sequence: TGTGCCTGGCAAAGTGTCTCGGGCAATCAGCCCCAGCATTTT.

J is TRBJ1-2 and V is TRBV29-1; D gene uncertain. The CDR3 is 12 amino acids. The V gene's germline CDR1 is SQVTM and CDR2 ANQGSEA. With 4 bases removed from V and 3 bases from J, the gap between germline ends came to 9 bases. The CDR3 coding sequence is TGCAGCGTTGTGGCCGGAGACTATGGCTACACCTTC. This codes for CSVVAGDYGYTF.

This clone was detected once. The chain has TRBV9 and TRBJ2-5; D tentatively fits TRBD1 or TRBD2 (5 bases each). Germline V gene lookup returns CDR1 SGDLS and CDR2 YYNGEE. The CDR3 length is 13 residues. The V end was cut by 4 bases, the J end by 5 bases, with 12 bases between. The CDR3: CASSFGTAETQYF. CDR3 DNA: TGTGCCAGCAGCTTCGGGACGGCGGAGACCCAGTACTTC. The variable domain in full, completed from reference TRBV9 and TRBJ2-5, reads DSGVTQTPKHLITATGQRVTLRCSPRSGDLSVYWYQQSLDQGLQFLIQYYNGEERAKGNILERFSAQQFPDLHSELNLSSLELGDSALYFCASSFGTAETQYFGPGTRLLVL.